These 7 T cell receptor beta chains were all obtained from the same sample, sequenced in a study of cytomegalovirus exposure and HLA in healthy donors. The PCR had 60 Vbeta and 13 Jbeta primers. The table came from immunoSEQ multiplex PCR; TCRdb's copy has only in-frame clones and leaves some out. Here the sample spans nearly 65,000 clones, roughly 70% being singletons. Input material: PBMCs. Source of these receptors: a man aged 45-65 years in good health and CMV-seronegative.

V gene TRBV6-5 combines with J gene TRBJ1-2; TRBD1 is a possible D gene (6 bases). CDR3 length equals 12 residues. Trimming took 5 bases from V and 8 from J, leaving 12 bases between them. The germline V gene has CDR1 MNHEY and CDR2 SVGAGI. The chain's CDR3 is CASSRGSRGYTF. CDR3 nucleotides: TGTGCCAGCAGTAGGGGGAGTCGGGGCTACACCTTC.

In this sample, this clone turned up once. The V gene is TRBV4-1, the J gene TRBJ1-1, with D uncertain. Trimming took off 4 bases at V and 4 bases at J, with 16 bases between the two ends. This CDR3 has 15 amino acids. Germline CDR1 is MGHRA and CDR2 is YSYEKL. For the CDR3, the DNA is TGCGCCAGCAGCCTTACGGAGGAGGGTGGCACTGAAGCTTTCTTT. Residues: CASSLTEEGGTEAFF.

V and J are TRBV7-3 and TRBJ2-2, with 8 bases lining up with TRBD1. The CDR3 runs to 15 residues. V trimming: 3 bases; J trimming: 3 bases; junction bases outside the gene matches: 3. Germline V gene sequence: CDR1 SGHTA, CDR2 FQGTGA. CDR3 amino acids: CASSFRQGYTGELFF. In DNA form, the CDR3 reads TGTGCCAGCAGCTTCCGACAGGGGTACACCGGGGAGCTGTTTTTT.

The CDR3 loop is CAWRPGPGGGTQYF. CDR3 nucleotides: TGTGCCTGGAGGCCGGGCCCCGGGGGGGGGACCCAGTACTTC. V is TRBV30 and J is TRBJ2-5; the match to TRBD2 covers 8 bases. The CDR3 length is 14 residues. With V trimmed by 3 bases and J by 7 bases, 10 bases remained unmatched. CDR1 and CDR2 (germline): GTSNPN, SVGIG (reference sequence).

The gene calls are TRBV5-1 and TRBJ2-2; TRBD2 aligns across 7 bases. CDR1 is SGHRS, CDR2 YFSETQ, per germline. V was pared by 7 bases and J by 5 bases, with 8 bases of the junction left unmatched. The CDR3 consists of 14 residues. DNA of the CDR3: TGCGCCAGCCTGACTAGCTGGGGGACCGGGGAGCTGTTTTTT. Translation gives CASLTSWGTGELFF.

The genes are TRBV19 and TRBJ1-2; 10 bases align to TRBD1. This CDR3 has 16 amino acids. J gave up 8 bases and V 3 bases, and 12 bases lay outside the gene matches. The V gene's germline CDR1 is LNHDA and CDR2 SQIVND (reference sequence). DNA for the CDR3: TGTGCCAGTAGTATGATTCAATGGGACAGGGGTGACGGCTACACCTTC. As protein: CASSMIQWDRGDGYTF.

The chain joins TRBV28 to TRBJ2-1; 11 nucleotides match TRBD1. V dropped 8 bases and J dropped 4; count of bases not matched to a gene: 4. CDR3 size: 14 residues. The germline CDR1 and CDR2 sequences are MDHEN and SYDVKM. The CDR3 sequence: CASEGTGGYNEQFF. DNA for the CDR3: TGTGCCAGCGAGGGGACAGGGGGATACAATGAGCAGTTCTTC.